One and the same sample provided the 22 T cell receptor beta chains below, sequenced in a study of metastatic and nonmetastatic thyroid tumors. Until they underwent thyroid surgery, no patient had received any treatment. TCRdb re-called the PCR reads with MiXCR. Here the sample spans about 16,000 clones, 12% being singletons. Sample: tumor tissue. Source of these receptors: a female donor with papillary thyroid cancer or a benign thyroid nodule (not recorded which). Some clones in this sample may be carry-over from other donors' samples.

In its sample, this clone was seen many times. This chain joins TRBV7-2 and TRBJ1-1; D is unclear. The CDR3 is 13 amino acids. Trimming pared 5 bases from V and 0 bases from J, leaving 7 bases between. The germline V gene encodes CDR1 SGHTA and CDR2 FQGNSA. The DNA for the CDR3 is TGTGCCAGCAGCCCCTACATGAACACTGAAGCTTTCTTT. The encoded protein is CASSPYMNTEAFF. The variable domain in full, with the rest retrieved from reference TRBV7-2 and TRBJ1-1, is GAGVSQSPSNKVTEKGKDVELRCDPISGHTALYWYRQSLGQGLEFLIYFQGNSAPDKSGLPSDRFSAERTGGSVSTLTIQRTQQEDSAVYLCASSPYMNTEAFFGQGTRLTVV.

The table lists this clone with many counts. Other DNA sequences in the same sample also yield this CDR3. V and J are TRBV5-1 and TRBJ1-1; D gene ambiguous. Per the germline V gene, CDR1 is SGHRS and CDR2 is YFSETQ. The CDR3 has 15 amino acids. V was shortened by 1 base and J by 3 bases, with 13 bases between the two germline ends. The CDR3 nucleotides are TGCGCCAGCAGCTTGTGGGCGGCGTCAGACACTGAAGCTTTCTTT. This codes for CASSLWAASDTEAFF.

This clone has more than one count but fewer than ten. This sequence joins TRBV12-3 or TRBV12-4 and TRBJ1-1; D gene unclear. This CDR3 spans 11 amino acids. V lost 7 bases and J lost 5, with 8 bases in between. Written as DNA, the CDR3 is TGTGCCAGCACCCCCGGGACTGAAGCTTTCTTT. Translation: CASTPGTEAFF.

The rearrangement uses TRBV30 and TRBJ2-7, with 8 bases identical to TRBD1. Germline V gene lookup returns CDR1 GTSNPN and CDR2 SVGIG (reference sequence). The CDR3 length is 12 residues. V gave up 4 bases and J gave up 6 bases; unmatched junction bases: 5. CDR3 protein: CAWNQQGGEQYF. CDR3 coding DNA: TGTGCCTGGAACCAACAGGGGGGCGAGCAGTACTTC.

As concerns this clone: A single base separates this from a much larger clone, so it may be a read error. Given the absence of the conserved phenylalanine or tryptophan at the CDR3 end, a read error is likely. The chain employs TRBV9 and TRBJ1-2; D not certain. The V end lost 4 bases, the J end lost 7 bases, and 14 bases lay between the germline ends. The CDR3 is 13 residues long. Germline V CDR1 and CDR2: SGDLS, YYNGEE. The CDR3 DNA follows: TGTGCCAGCAGCCCAGAGCTTGAGGCTGGCTACACCTCC. Translation: CASSPELEAGYTS.

A word on this clone: One junction end disagrees with the germline gene, perhaps due to a read error. This chain links TRBV9 with TRBJ2-3, with D perhaps matching TRBD2 (6 bases). Germline CDR1 is SGDLS and CDR2 is YYNGEE. The length of the CDR3 is 15 residues. CDR3 nucleotide sequence: TGTTCCAGCACCTCTGGGGACTGGGGCGCGGATACGCAGTATTTT. It translates to CSSTSGDWGADTQYF.

In its sample, this clone was seen a few times. The chain couples TRBV6-5 to TRBJ1-1; D perhaps matches TRBD1 (5 bases). This CDR3 is built from 17 residues. Germline V gene data show CDR1 as MNHEY and CDR2 as SVGAGI. Trimming stripped 2 bases from V and 1 base from J, with 17 bases between. CDR3 in amino acids: CASSYPLPRAANTEAFF. The CDR3 DNA is TGTGCCAGCAGTTACCCCCTCCCCAGGGCGGCGAACACTGAAGCTTTCTTT.

Judged by abundance, this clone is medium-sized (0.01 to 0.1%). The chain combines TRBV7-2 with TRBJ2-7; 10 nucleotides align to TRBD2. CDR1 and CDR2 from the germline V gene are SGHTA and FQGNSA. This CDR3 comprises 14 residues. V lost 4 bases and J lost 2; bases outside the gene matches: 2. The CDR3 DNA reads as TGTGCCAGCAGCTATAGCGGGGGGACCTACGAGCAGTACTTC. This sequence encodes CASSYSGGTYEQYF.

This clone was recorded many times. At one end the junction does not follow the germline gene, possibly because of a read error. The gene calls are TRBV20-1 and TRBJ2-2; TRBD1 or TRBD2 may be the D gene (5 bases each). The length of the CDR3 is 14 residues. From germline, CDR1 is DFQATT and CDR2 SNEGSKA (reference sequence). As DNA, the CDR3 is TGCAGTGCTCAAGGGGACCCAGCCCCCGGGGAGCTGTCTTTT. Its translation is CSAQGDPAPGELSF.

J is TRBJ1-1 and V is TRBV11-2; 7 bases align to TRBD1. The CDR3 is 14 residues long. Germline CDR1 and CDR2: SGHAT and FQNNGV. The ends lost 5 bases at V and 1 base at J; junction bases unmatched: 4. Here the CDR3 reads CASSHGTANTEAFF. Written as DNA, the CDR3 is TGTGCCAGCAGCCACGGGACAGCGAACACTGAAGCTTTCTTT.

This clone is termed medium-sized. This chain joins TRBV5-8 and TRBJ1-2; the D is unclear. Trimming took 0 bases from V and 2 from J, leaving 23 bases between them. The CDR3 contains 19 residues. Germline CDR1 reads SGHTS; CDR2 reads YDEGEE. This CDR3 is CASSLDLARGRASNYGYTF. The CDR3 nucleotides read TGTGCCAGCAGCTTGGATCTAGCTCGTGGTAGGGCCAGCAACTATGGCTACACCTTC.

The chain recombines TRBV11-2 with TRBJ1-1; 7 positions agree with TRBD1. CDR3 size: 16 residues. J gave up 2 bases and V 5 bases, and 11 bases lay outside the gene matches. Per the germline V gene, CDR1 is SGHAT and CDR2 is FQNNGV. The DNA of the CDR3 is TGTGCCAGCAGCCCTAACAGGGGCGGGCTAAACACTGAAGCTTTCTTT. This sequence encodes CASSPNRGGLNTEAFF.

This clone is medium-sized (0.01 to 0.1%). The rearrangement links TRBV11-2 to TRBJ1-3; TRBD1 agrees at 7 bases. This CDR3 spans 16 amino acids. V lost 5 bases and J lost 0; bases outside the gene matches: 7. The germline V gene has CDR1 SGHAT and CDR2 FQNNGV. The CDR3 here is CASSHRQGPSGNTIYF. Written as DNA, the CDR3 is TGTGCCAGCAGCCACAGACAGGGACCCTCTGGAAACACCATATATTTT.

This clone was found many times. The chain couples TRBV5-1 to TRBJ1-2, with TRBD1 matching 8 bases. With V trimmed by 0 bases and J by 8 bases, 6 bases remained unmatched. CDR1 SGHRS and CDR2 YFSETQ come from the germline V gene. The CDR3 spans 14 residues. The CDR3 coding sequence is TGCGCCAGCAGCTTGGACCAGGGGGCGCGAGGCTACACCTTC. Translation gives CASSLDQGARGYTF. Based on the CDR3 plus reference TRBV5-1 and TRBJ1-2, the full variable domain is KAGVTQTPRYLIKTRGQQVTLSCSPISGHRSVSWYQQTPGQGLQFLFEYFSETQRNKGNFPGRFSGRQFSNSRSEMNVSTLELGDSALYLCASSLDQGARGYTFGSGTRLTVV.

This clone was seen at least ten times. The chain has TRBV20-1 and TRBJ2-1; 7 bases line up with TRBD2. The germline CDR1 and CDR2 sequences are DFQATT and SNEGSKA (reference sequence). Trimming at V came to 2 bases and at J to 4 bases, leaving 20 bases not matched to a gene. The CDR3 extends over 19 amino acids. The CDR3, as DNA: TGCAGTGCTAGACCATATGCCGGGGGGACTGATAGGCATTACAATGAGCAGTTCTTC. It codes for CSARPYAGGTDRHYNEQFF.

There are many counts of this clone. This chain links TRBV10-3 with TRBJ1-4; no clear D. CDR1 and CDR2 from the germline V gene are ENHRY and SYGVKD. V lost 0 bases and J 8 bases, leaving 10 bases between the germline ends. The CDR3 has 14 amino acids. The CDR3 DNA follows: TGTGCCATCAGTGAGTCGGGGAGGGAGGAAAAACTGTTTTTT. Translation gives CAISESGREEKLFF.

This clone has a handful of counts. The genes are TRBV19 and TRBJ2-7; 11 positions match TRBD2. The V gene end was trimmed by 4 bases and the J gene end by 6 bases; junction bases not matched to a gene: 2. This CDR3 has 13 residues. Per the germline V gene, CDR1 is LNHDA and CDR2 is SQIVND (reference sequence). CDR3 region: CASSTGTSGEQYF. CDR3 DNA sequence: TGTGCCAGTAGTACCGGGACTAGCGGCGAGCAGTACTTC.

This clone was picked up many times. The chain employs TRBV7-9 and TRBJ1-2; maybe TRBD1 (6 bases). This CDR3 spans 15 amino acids. The germline V gene encodes CDR1 SEHNR and CDR2 FQNEAQ (reference sequence). V was pared by 1 base and J by 6 bases, with 15 bases between. The CDR3 nucleotides are TGTGCCAGCAGCTTAGTAGTCCAGGGGATCGATGGCTACACCTTC. Translation gives CASSLVVQGIDGYTF.

This clone was detected many times. CDR3 sequence (DNA): TGTGCCAGCAGCTTAGCGACAGGAGGGCATGAAAAACTGTTTTTT. Protein product: CASSLATGGHEKLFF. The rearrangement joins TRBV7-8 to TRBJ1-4; maybe TRBD1 (6 bases). This CDR3 is built from 15 residues. Germline CDR1 and CDR2: SGHVS and FQNEAQ. Trimming stripped 0 bases from V and 6 bases from J, with 11 bases between.

In its sample, this clone is medium-sized. The CDR3 sequence is CASSLREAGYGYTF. The DNA for the CDR3 is TGTGCCAGCAGTTTGAGGGAGGCAGGCTATGGCTACACCTTC. The chain links TRBV2 to TRBJ1-2; no clear D. Looked up from germline, CDR1 is SNHLY and CDR2 is FYNNEI. The CDR3 has 14 residues. The V end was cut by 5 bases, the J end by 4 bases, with 14 bases between.

This clone was counted at least ten times. The chain has TRBV7-2 and TRBJ2-3; no definite D call. CDR1 is SGHTA and CDR2 is FQGNSA in the germline V gene. V gave up 5 bases and J gave up 4 bases, with 10 bases separating them. The CDR3 has 13 residues. DNA of the CDR3: TGTGCCAGCAGCCCTATCCGAGCAGATACGCAGTATTTT. Translating it yields CASSPIRADTQYF.

This clone showed up many times. This sequence joins TRBV6-2 or TRBV6-3 and TRBJ1-5, with D tentatively TRBD1 (6 bases). The germline gives CDR1 MNHEY, CDR2 SVGEGT. The V and J ends lost 7 bases and 3 bases respectively, with 10 bases between them. The length of the CDR3 is 13 residues. CDR3 DNA: TGTGCCAGCAATACAGGGATCAATCAGCCCCAGCATTTT. Protein: CASNTGINQPQHF.